The T cell receptor beta chain described here comes from a study of OX40 agonist ivuxolimab in advanced cancers. Looking at the study overall: The study treated patients with ivuxolimab, an agonistic anti-OX40 (CD134) antibody. The study reported partial responses in three patients: one hepatocellular carcinoma, two cutaneous melanoma.

Per the germline V gene, CDR1 is SEHNR and CDR2 is FQNEAQ (reference sequence). The V gene end was trimmed by 7 bases and the J gene end by 8 bases; junction bases not matched to a gene: 13. The CDR3 is 16 residues long. TCRdb's table, derived via immunoSEQ multiplex PCR, lists solely in-frame clones and lacks some. Of about 73,000 clones listed, about 86% are singletons. The origin of this receptor is an adult with an advanced solid tumor such as melanoma, head and neck, liver or kidney cancer. Sequences were derived from CD4+ or CD8+ T cells sorted from blood, sampled in a trial of the OX40 agonist ivuxolimab. The chain uses TRBV7-9 and TRBJ1-6; TRBD1 agrees at 8 bases. CDR3 in amino acids: CASTQPGGRGHSPLHF. CDR3 DNA sequence: TGTGCCAGCACCCAACCCGGCGGCAGGGGGCATTCACCCCTCCACTTT.